The source of this T cell receptor (beta chain) is a study of T-cell memory formation after mild COVID-19 (TCRdb year 2021). The study in broad terms: Most TCR sequence clusters were specific to one of the two donors. Longitudinal TCRalpha and TCRbeta repertoire sequencing tracked T-cell clones expanding and contracting after mild COVID-19 in a couple of donors. Two young, previously healthy adult volunteers, one female and one male, were included in the cohort.

The sequencer was an Illumina NovaSeq 6000. Using 5'RACE with constant-segment primers, TCRalpha and TCRbeta cDNA libraries were constructed, with sample barcodes and unique molecular identifiers added in the process. RNA was extracted from every sample with Trizol reagent. Library amplification was performed in two PCR steps, and a second sample barcode and Illumina TruSeq adapters were introduced in the second step. Sequencing of libraries was performed on an Illumina NovaSeq with 2 x 150 bp paired-end reads. Concerning the study's data processing: Reads were demultiplexed and collapsed into UMI-guided consensus sequences with migec v1.2.7. Using mixcr v2.1.11, UMI consensuses were aligned to TRA and TRB V and J templates and then assembled into clonotypes. Clonotypes were classified as expanded or contracted when called significant by both edgeR and NoisET, with noise models trained on biological replicates. For edgeR calls, the cutoffs were a false discovery rate-adjusted p below 0.01 and a log2 fold-change threshold of 1. As an exploratory analysis of dynamics, max-normalized trajectories of the 1000 most abundant clonotypes were examined by PCA with hierarchical clustering. Separately sequenced CD4+ and CD8+ repertoires were used to assign the CD4 or CD8 phenotype of responding clones. In-frame beta chains were kept once TCRdb had trimmed the public reads at Q25 with fastp and called clones with MiXCR. Each record represents a unique CDR3 protein, reported with the most common genes and DNA among its rows. These V and J calls rely on TCRdb rather than the paper's analysis. The sample table holds around 250,000 distinct CDR3 sequences, of which roughly 15% were seen once. Jointly, the top ten make up 20% to 25% of the sample.

Results and caveats for the whole study, not just this receptor: The study covered only a couple of mild cases, and larger cohorts including severe cases with pre-infection samples were considered necessary. SARS-CoV-2 specificity of the second-wave clones peaking on day 37 was not confirmed. From day 15 to 85, contracting clones showed balanced CD4/CD8 phenotypes, whereas a second wave of clones that expanded from day 15 to 37 leaned towards CD4+. The detection of some responding clones in pre-infection memory suggests that pre-existing cross-reactive memory T cells joined the SARS-CoV-2 response. Contracting CD4+ clones appeared mostly in the CM and EM memory subsets, whereas CD8+ clones were enriched in EMRA.

Concerning this clonotype itself: What this receptor recognizes is not known. Base-call qualities are not available, and no considerably larger clone is one nucleotide away.

The CDR3 measures 12 amino acids from cysteine to phenylalanine. Only the CDR3 DNA is retained, 36 bases long and in frame from the first base. Trimming at the junction amounts to 1 base on V and 3 bases on J, and the germline ends lie 3 bases apart. Ficoll-Paque density gradient centrifugation was used to isolate PBMCs. This sequence originates from a man younger than 35 who had mild COVID-19 (a few samples of this study predate the infection). The sample titles of this study are shuffled in the database, so cell type and time point are left out; the donor was told from shared clones. The chain is encoded by TRBV12-3 or TRBV12-4 joined to TRBJ1-2; the D gene is unclear. The specimen sequenced was PBMCs or a T cell subset sorted from them (not recorded which). The CDR3: CASSLDHYGYTF. The nucleotides read TGTGCCAGCAGTTTAGACCACTATGGCTACACCTTC.